The 2 T cell receptor beta chains below come from one sample, sequenced in a study of blood T cell repertoires in COVID-19. The table came from immunoSEQ multiplex PCR; TCRdb's copy has only in-frame clones and leaves some out. The profile shows hundreds of thousands of clones, about 82% of them singletons. What was sequenced was peripheral blood. Every receptor here comes from a man aged 45 to 65 with active or convalescent COVID-19.

This clone was picked up a small number of times. This chain uses TRBV7-2 with TRBJ2-3, with 7 bases lining up with TRBD2. Germline CDR1 SGHTA, CDR2 FQGNSA. V dropped 4 bases and J dropped 6; count of bases not matched to a gene: 4. The CDR3 runs 13 residues. CDR3: CASSSNGRDTQYF. DNA for the CDR3: TGTGCCAGCAGCTCCAACGGGAGGGATACGCAGTATTTT.

This rearrangement joins TRBV4-1 to TRBJ1-5, with TRBD1 identical over 9 bases. V trimming: 4 bases; J trimming: 6 bases; junction bases outside the gene matches: 1. Germline-derived CDR1 and CDR2 are MGHRA and YSYEKL. CDR3 size: 13 residues. This chain's CDR3 is CASSLDRGQPQHF. In nucleotides, the CDR3 is TGCGCCAGCAGCCTGGACAGGGGTCAGCCCCAGCATTTT.